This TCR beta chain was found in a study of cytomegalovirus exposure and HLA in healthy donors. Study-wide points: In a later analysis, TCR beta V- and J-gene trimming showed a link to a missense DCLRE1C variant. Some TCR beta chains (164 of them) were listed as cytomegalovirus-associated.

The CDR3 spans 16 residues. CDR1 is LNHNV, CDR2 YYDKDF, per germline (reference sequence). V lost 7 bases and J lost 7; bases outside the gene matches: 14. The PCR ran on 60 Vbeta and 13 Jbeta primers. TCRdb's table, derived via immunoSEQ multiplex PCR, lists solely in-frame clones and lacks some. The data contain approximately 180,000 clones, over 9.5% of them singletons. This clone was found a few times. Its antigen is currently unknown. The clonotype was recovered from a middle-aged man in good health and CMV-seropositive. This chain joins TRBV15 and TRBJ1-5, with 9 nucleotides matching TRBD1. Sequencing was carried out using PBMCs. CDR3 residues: CATTPRGGQGIQPQHF. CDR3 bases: TGTGCCACCACCCCCCGTGGGGGACAGGGTATCCAGCCCCAGCATTTT. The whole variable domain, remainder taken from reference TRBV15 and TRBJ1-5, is DAMVIQNPRYQVTQFGKPVTLSCSQTLNHNVMYWYQQKSSQAPKLLFHYYDKDFNNEADTPDNFQSRRPNTSFCFLDIRSPGLGDTAMYLCATTPRGGQGIQPQHFGDGTRLSIL.